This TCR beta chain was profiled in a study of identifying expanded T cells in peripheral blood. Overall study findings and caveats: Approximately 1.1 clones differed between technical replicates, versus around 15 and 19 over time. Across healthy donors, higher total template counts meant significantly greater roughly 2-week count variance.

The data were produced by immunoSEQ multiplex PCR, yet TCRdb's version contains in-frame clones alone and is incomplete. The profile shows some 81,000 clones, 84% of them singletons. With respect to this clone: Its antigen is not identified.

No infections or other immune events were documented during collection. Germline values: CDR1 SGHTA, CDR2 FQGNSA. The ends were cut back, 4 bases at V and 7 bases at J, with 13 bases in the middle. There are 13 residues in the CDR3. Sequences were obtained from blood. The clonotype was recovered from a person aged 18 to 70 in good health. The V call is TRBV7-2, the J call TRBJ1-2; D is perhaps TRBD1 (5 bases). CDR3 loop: CASSSGLSSGYTF. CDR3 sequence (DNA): TGTGCCAGCAGCTCGGGACTAAGCTCTGGCTACACCTTC.